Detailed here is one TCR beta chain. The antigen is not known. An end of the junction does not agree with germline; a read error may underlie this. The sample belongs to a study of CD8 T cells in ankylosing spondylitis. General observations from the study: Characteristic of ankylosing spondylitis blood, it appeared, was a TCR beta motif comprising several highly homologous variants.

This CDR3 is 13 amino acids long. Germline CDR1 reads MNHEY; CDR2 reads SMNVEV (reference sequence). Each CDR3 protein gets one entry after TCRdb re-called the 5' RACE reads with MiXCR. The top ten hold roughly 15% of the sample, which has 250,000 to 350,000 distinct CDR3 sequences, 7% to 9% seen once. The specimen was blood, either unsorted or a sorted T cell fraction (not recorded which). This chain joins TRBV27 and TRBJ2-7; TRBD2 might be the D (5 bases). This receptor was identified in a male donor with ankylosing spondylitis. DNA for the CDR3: TGTGCCAGCAGTTTATCGGCTAATGGGGAGCATAACTTC. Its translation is CASSLSANGEHNF.